This T cell receptor (beta chain) stems from a study of monozygotic twins with inflammatory bowel disease. Study results and limitations: Subtypes among T cells remained indistinguishable. IBD patients showed reduced TCRbeta diversity (inverse Simpson) versus healthy co-twins.

Each TCR library consumed about 4,000 ng of total RNA. TCRdb reprocessed the 5' RACE reads and keeps a single row for each CDR3 protein, giving no DNA. This repertoire comprises 160,000 or so distinct CDR3 sequences; its ten largest clones make up 2% to 2.5%. Concerning this clonotype: What it recognizes is unknown.

Germline V gene sequence: CDR1 SGHKS, CDR2 YYEKEE (reference sequence). The CDR3 contains 16 residues. V and J are TRBV5-5 and TRBJ2-2; TCRdb indicates TRBD1, and absent DNA this call remains unverified. What was sequenced was blood. This clonotype originated in a human donor with ulcerative colitis or Crohn's disease, or a healthy co-twin of an affected twin (not recorded which). The CDR3 reads CASSFLQGANTGELFF.